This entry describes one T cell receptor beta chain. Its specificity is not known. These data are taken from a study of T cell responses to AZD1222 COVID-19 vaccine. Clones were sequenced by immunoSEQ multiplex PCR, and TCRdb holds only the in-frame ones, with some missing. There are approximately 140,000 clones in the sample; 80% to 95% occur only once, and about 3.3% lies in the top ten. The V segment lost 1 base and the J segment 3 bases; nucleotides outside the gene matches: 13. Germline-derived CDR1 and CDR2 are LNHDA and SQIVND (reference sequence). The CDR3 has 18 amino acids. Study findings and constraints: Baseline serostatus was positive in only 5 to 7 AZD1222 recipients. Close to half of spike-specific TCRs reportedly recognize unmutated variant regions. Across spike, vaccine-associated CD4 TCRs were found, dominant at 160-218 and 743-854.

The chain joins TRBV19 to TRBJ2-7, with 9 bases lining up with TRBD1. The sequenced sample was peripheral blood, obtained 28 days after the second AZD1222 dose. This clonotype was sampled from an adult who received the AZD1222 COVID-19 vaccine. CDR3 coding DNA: TGTGCCAGTAGTATAGTGGGGCAACAGGGGGCGGCTGACTACGAGCAGTACTTC. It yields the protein CASSIVGQQGAADYEQYF.